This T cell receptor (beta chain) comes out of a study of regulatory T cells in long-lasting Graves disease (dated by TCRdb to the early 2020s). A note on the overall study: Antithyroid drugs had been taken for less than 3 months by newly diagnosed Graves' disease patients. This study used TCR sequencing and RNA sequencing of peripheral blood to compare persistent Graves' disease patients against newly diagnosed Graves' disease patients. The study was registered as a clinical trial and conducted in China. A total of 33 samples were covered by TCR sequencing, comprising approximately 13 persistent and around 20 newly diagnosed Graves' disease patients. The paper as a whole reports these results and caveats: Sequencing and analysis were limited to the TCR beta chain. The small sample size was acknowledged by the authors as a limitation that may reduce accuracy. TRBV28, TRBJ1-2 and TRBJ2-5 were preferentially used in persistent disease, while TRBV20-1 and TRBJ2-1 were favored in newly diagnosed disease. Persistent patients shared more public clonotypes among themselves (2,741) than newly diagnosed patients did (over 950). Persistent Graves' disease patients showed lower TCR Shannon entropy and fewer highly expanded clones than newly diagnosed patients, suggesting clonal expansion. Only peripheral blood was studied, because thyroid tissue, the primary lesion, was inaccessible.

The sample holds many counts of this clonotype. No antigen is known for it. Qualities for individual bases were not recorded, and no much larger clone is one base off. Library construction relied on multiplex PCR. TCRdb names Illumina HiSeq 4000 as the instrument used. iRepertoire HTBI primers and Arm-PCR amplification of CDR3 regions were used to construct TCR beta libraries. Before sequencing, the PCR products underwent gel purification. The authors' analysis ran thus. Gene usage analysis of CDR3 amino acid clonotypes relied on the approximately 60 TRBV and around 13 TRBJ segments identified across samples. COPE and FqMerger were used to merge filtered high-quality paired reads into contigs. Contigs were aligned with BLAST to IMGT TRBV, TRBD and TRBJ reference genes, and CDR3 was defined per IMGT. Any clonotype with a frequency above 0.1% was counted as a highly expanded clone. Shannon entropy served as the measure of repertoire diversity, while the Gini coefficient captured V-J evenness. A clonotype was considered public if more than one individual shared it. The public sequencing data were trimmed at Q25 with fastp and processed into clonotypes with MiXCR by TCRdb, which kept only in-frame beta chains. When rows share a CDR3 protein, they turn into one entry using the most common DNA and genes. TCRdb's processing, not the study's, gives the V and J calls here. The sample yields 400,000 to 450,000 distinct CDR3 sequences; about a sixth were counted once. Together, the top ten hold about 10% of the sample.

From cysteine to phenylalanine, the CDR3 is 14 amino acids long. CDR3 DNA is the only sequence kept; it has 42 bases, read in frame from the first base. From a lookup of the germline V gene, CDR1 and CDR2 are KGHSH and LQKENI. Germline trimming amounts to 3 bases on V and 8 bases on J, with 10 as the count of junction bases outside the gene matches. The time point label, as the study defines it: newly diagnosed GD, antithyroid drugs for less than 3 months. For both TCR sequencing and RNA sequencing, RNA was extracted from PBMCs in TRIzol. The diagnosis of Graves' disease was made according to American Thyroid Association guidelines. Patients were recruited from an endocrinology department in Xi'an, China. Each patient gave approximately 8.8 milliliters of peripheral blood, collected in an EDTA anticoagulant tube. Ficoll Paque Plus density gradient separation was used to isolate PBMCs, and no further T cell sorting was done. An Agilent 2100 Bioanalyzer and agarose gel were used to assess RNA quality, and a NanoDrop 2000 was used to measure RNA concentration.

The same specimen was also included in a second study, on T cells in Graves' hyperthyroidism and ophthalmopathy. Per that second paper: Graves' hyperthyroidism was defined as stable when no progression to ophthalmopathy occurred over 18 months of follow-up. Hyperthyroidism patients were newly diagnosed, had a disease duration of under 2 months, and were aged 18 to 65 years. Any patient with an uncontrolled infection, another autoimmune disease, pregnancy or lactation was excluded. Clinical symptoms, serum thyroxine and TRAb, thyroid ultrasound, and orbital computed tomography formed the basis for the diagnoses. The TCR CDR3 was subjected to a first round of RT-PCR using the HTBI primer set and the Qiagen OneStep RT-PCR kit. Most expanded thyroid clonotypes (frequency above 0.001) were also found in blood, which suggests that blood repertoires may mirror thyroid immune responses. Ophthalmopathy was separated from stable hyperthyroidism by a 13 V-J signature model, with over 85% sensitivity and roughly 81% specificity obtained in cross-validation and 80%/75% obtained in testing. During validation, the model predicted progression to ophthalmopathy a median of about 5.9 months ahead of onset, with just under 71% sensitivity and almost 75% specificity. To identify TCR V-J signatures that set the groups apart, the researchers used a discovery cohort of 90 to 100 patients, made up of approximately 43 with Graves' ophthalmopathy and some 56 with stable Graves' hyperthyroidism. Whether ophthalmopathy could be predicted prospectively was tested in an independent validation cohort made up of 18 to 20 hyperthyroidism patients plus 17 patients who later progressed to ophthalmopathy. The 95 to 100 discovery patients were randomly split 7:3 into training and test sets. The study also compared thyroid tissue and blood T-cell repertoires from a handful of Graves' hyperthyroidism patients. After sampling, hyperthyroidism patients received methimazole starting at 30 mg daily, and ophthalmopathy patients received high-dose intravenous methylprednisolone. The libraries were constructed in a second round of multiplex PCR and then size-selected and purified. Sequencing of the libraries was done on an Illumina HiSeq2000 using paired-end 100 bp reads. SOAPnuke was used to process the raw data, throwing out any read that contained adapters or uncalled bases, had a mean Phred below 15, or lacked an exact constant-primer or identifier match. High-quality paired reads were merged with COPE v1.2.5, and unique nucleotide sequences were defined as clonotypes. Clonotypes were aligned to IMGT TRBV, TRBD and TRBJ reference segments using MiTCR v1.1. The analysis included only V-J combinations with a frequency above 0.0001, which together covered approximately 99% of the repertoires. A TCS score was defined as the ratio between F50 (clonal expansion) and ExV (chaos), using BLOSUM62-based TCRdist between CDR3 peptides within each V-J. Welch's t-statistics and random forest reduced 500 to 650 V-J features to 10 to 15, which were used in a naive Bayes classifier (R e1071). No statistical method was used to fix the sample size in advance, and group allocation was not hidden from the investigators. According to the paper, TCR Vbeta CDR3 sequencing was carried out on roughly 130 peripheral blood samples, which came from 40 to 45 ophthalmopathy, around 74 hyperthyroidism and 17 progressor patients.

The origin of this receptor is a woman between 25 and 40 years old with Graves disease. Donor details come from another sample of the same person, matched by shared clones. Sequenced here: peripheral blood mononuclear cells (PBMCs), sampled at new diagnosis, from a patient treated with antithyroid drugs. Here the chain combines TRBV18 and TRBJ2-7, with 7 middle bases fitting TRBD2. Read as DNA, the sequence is TGTGCCAGCTCACCGGGCGGGACTACCAACCAGCAGTACTTC. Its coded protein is CASSPGGTTNQQYF.